These 21 T cell receptor beta chains share one sample of origin, sequenced in a study of graft-versus-host responses after intestinal transplantation. Repertoires were generated with immunoSEQ multiplex PCR, while TCRdb's copy carries only in-frame clones and drops some. Here the sample spans roughly 15,000 clones, around 79% being singletons. Intraepithelial plus lamina propria lymphocytes were released by processing graft tissue. The sample consisted of ileum tissue, taken around 69 weeks after intestinal transplant. These receptors were collected from a human patient who received an intestinal transplant, so some T cells may come from the graft donor.

This clone came up a few times. The J gene is TRBJ1-1, the V gene TRBV7-8; D perhaps matches TRBD1 (5 bases). The germline V gene encodes CDR1 SGHVS and CDR2 FQNEAQ. The V and J ends lost 5 bases and 5 bases respectively, with 12 bases between them. CDR3 length equals 13 residues. The DNA of the CDR3 is TGTGCCAGCAGCCCTCAGGGAGCGACTGAAGCTTTCTTT. This codes for CASSPQGATEAFF.

With respect to this clone: Relative to the germline gene, one junction end is altered; a read error may explain this. This chain joins TRBV7-7 and TRBJ2-3; maybe TRBD1 (6 bases). The CDR3 loop spans 15 amino acids. Germline V gene data show CDR1 as SSHAT and CDR2 as FNYEAQ (reference sequence). As DNA, the CDR3 is TGTGCTAGCAGCTGGACAGACTCTAGCACAGATACGCAGTATTTT. Its translation: CASSWTDSSTDTQYF.

This chain links TRBV18 with TRBJ2-7; 7 positions match TRBD2. V shed 3 bases, J shed 0 bases, and the junction held 2 bases outside the gene matches. Germline V gene sequence: CDR1 KGHSH, CDR2 LQKENI. The length of the CDR3 is 14 residues. The DNA for the CDR3 is TGTGCCAGCTCACCCTCTAGCGGCTCCTACGAGCAGTACTTC. Translating gives CASSPSSGSYEQYF.

The chain combines TRBV5-1 with TRBJ1-1, with D hard to call. Germline V gene lookup returns CDR1 SGHRS and CDR2 YFSETQ. The germline V and J ends were trimmed by 0 bases and 5 bases, with 8 bases remaining between them. This CDR3 comprises 13 residues. The CDR3 is CASSLGGVTEAFF. CDR3 sequence (DNA): TGCGCCAGCAGCTTGGGCGGGGTGACTGAAGCTTTCTTT. Complete variable domain (other parts from reference TRBV5-1 and TRBJ1-1): KAGVTQTPRYLIKTRGQQVTLSCSPISGHRSVSWYQQTPGQGLQFLFEYFSETQRNKGNFPGRFSGRQFSNSRSEMNVSTLELGDSALYLCASSLGGVTEAFFGQGTRLTVV.

The chain joins TRBV7-3 to TRBJ1-3; D gene ambiguous. V lost 5 bases and J 3 bases, leaving 5 bases between the germline ends. CDR1 and CDR2 (germline): SGHTA, FQGTGA. The CDR3 spans 12 residues. Here the CDR3 reads CASSTNGNTIYF. CDR3 sequence (DNA): TGTGCCAGCAGCACCAATGGAAACACCATATATTTT. Filled out from reference TRBV7-3 and TRBJ1-3, the complete variable domain reads GAGVSQTPSNKVTEKGKYVELRCDPISGHTALYWYRQSLGQGPEFLIYFQGTGAADDSGLPNDRFFAVRPEGSVSTLKIQRTERGDSAVYLCASSTNGNTIYFGEGSWLTVV.

This clone appeared a few times. The chain is built from TRBV6-1 and TRBJ1-2; tentatively, D is TRBD1 (5 bases). Trimming took 1 base from V and 2 from J, leaving 11 bases between them. Germline CDR1 is MNHNS and CDR2 is SASEGT. CDR3 length: 15 residues. CDR3 coding DNA: TGTGCCAGCAGTGAAGGGGGCGGACCAAACTATGGCTACACCTTC. Protein: CASSEGGGPNYGYTF.

The chain carries TRBV20-1 and TRBJ2-1, with D unresolved. Germline V lookup: CDR1 DFQATT, CDR2 SNEGSKA (reference sequence). This CDR3 is built from 11 residues. V gave up 1 base and J gave up 5 bases, with 3 bases separating them. The CDR3 sequence is CSARANNEQFF. CDR3 bases: TGCAGTGCTAGAGCCAACAATGAGCAGTTCTTC.

As for this clone: One junction end disagrees with the germline gene, perhaps due to a read error. Other DNA sequences within the sample encode an identical CDR3. The V call is TRBV15, the J call TRBJ2-3, with unresolved D. This CDR3 comprises 17 residues. Germline assignment: CDR1 LNHNV and CDR2 YYDKDF (reference sequence). Here the CDR3 DNA reads TGTGCCACCAGCAGAGGTCAGGTCCCCTCGTGGGCAGATACGCAGTACTTT. Translation: CATSRGQVPSWADTQYF.

The V gene is TRBV5-1, the J gene TRBJ1-2, with TRBD1 identical over 10 bases. Germline loops: CDR1 SGHRS, CDR2 YFSETQ. This CDR3 is 13 amino acids long. With 4 bases clipped from V and 7 bases from J, the junction kept 4 bases outside the gene matches. For the CDR3, the DNA is TGCGCCAGCAGCCCCGACAGGGGGCCTGGCTACACCTTC. This codes for CASSPDRGPGYTF. Filled out from reference TRBV5-1 and TRBJ1-2, the complete variable domain reads KAGVTQTPRYLIKTRGQQVTLSCSPISGHRSVSWYQQTPGQGLQFLFEYFSETQRNKGNFPGRFSGRQFSNSRSEMNVSTLELGDSALYLCASSPDRGPGYTFGSGTRLTVV.

The chain employs TRBV15 and TRBJ2-3; TRBD2 matches 10 bases. The V gene end was trimmed by 1 base and the J gene end by 6 bases; junction bases not matched to a gene: 7. This CDR3 is built from 16 residues. Germline V CDR1 and CDR2: LNHNV, YYDKDF (reference sequence). The CDR3 DNA reads as TGTGCCACCAGCAGAGCCAGCGGGGGGGCCAGGGATACGCAGTATTTT. Its translation: CATSRASGGARDTQYF. Full variable domain (outside the CDR3, taken from reference TRBV15 and TRBJ2-3): DAMVIQNPRYQVTQFGKPVTLSCSQTLNHNVMYWYQQKSSQAPKLLFHYYDKDFNNEADTPDNFQSRRPNTSFCFLDIRSPGLGDTAMYLCATSRASGGARDTQYFGPGTRLTVL.

V and J are TRBV7-9 and TRBJ1-4; maybe TRBD1 (6 bases). The V and J ends lost 3 bases and 8 bases respectively, with 13 bases between them. Looked up from germline, CDR1 is SEHNR and CDR2 is FQNEAQ (reference sequence). The CDR3 length is 14 residues. CDR3 coding DNA: TGTGCCAGCAGCTTCCCGGGACACGGGGAAAAACTGTTTTTT. Translation: CASSFPGHGEKLFF.

V is TRBV11-1 and J is TRBJ2-5, with 9 bases lining up with TRBD1. V lost 5 bases to trimming and J lost 4 bases; unmatched junction nucleotides: 5. The CDR3 length is 14 residues. Germline assignment: CDR1 SGHAT and CDR2 FQDESV (reference sequence). CDR3 DNA: TGTGCCAGCAGCCACCTGACAGGGGGAGAGACCCAGTACTTC. The encoded protein is CASSHLTGGETQYF.

This clone was picked up a small number of times. Sequence at one end of the junction differs from germline and may be a read error. The chain joins TRBV7-7 to TRBJ2-7, with 11 bases that match TRBD2. Germline lookup yields CDR1 SSHAT and CDR2 FNYEAQ (reference sequence). The CDR3 contains 15 residues. The DNA of the CDR3 is TGTGCTAGCAGCCCTTCGACTAGCGGGGTAGGGGAGCAGTACTTC. It yields the protein CASSPSTSGVGEQYF.

The chain has TRBV18 and TRBJ2-5; D not resolved. Germline assignment: CDR1 KGHSH and CDR2 LQKENI. The CDR3 spans 13 residues. With 1 base removed from V and 0 bases from J, the gap between germline ends came to 3 bases. The CDR3 DNA follows: TGTGCCAGCTCACCACAGGACCAAGAGACCCAGTACTTC. Its translation is CASSPQDQETQYF.

J is TRBJ1-6 and V is TRBV28, with D maybe TRBD1 (5 bases). Trimming took off 5 bases at V and 6 bases at J, with 20 bases between the two ends. The CDR3 consists of 17 residues. Germline-derived CDR1 and CDR2 are MDHEN and SYDVKM. The CDR3 reads CASSPDHGHAGNSPLHF. CDR3 in DNA: TGTGCCAGCAGTCCGGACCACGGACATGCCGGTAATTCACCCCTCCACTTT.

This clone was detected a few times. The chain links TRBV19 to TRBJ2-1; D ambiguous. This CDR3 region has 11 residues. V lost 7 bases and J lost 8, with 9 bases in between. Germline loops: CDR1 LNHDA, CDR2 SQIVND (reference sequence). The DNA of the CDR3 is TGTGCCAGTATCTTGGGCCATGAGCAGTTCTTC. Translation: CASILGHEQFF.

In this sample, this clone turned up a few times. CDR3 region: CASSPGLADEQFF. As DNA, the CDR3 is TGTGCCAGCAGCCCGGGACTAGCCGATGAGCAGTTCTTC. The chain combines TRBV13 with TRBJ2-1; 9 bases map to TRBD2. The V gene's germline CDR1 is PRHDT and CDR2 FYEKMQ (reference sequence). This CDR3 spans 13 amino acids. The V and J ends lost 5 bases and 8 bases, in that order; junction bases with no gene match: 4.

This clone was observed a handful of times. V usage is TRBV19 and J usage is TRBJ2-7; D remains unclear. This CDR3 is 13 amino acids long. Trimming left V 4 bases short and J 6 bases short, with 13 bases between. Looked up from germline, CDR1 is LNHDA and CDR2 is SQIVND (reference sequence). For the CDR3, the DNA is TGTGCCAGTAGTAAAACCCTGGCGGCCGAGCAGTACTTC. It is translated as CASSKTLAAEQYF.

The chain has TRBV7-9 and TRBJ2-5, with D perhaps TRBD2 (6 bases). The CDR3 is 16 residues long. Germline-derived CDR1 and CDR2 are SEHNR and FQNEAQ (reference sequence). With 5 bases removed from V and 2 bases from J, the gap between germline ends came to 18 bases. CDR3 loop: CASSPALGGRQETQYF. The CDR3 bases are TGTGCCAGCAGCCCCGCCCTGGGAGGCAGGCAAGAGACCCAGTACTTC.

In this sample, this clone turned up a few times. CDR3 residues: CASTRQAGNTGELFF. The CDR3 DNA follows: TGTGCCAGCACCCGACAGGCGGGAAACACCGGGGAGCTGTTTTTT. The chain couples TRBV7-3 to TRBJ2-2; D is perhaps TRBD1 or TRBD2 (6 bases each). V lost 7 bases and J 2 bases, leaving 14 bases between the germline ends. Germline V gives CDR1 SGHTA, CDR2 FQGTGA. The length of the CDR3 is 15 residues. Full variable domain (outside the CDR3, taken from reference TRBV7-3 and TRBJ2-2): GAGVSQTPSNKVTEKGKYVELRCDPISGHTALYWYRQSLGQGPEFLIYFQGTGAADDSGLPNDRFFAVRPEGSVSTLKIQRTERGDSAVYLCASTRQAGNTGELFFGEGSRLTVL.

The V call is TRBV9, the J call TRBJ1-6; possibly TRBD1 for D (6 bases). This CDR3 has 14 residues. The germline V and J ends were trimmed by 4 bases and 7 bases, with 12 bases remaining between them. In germline, CDR1 is SGDLS, CDR2 YYNGEE. DNA of the CDR3: TGTGCCAGCAGCACCGGACAGATGAATTCACCCCTCCACTTT. Translating it yields CASSTGQMNSPLHF.